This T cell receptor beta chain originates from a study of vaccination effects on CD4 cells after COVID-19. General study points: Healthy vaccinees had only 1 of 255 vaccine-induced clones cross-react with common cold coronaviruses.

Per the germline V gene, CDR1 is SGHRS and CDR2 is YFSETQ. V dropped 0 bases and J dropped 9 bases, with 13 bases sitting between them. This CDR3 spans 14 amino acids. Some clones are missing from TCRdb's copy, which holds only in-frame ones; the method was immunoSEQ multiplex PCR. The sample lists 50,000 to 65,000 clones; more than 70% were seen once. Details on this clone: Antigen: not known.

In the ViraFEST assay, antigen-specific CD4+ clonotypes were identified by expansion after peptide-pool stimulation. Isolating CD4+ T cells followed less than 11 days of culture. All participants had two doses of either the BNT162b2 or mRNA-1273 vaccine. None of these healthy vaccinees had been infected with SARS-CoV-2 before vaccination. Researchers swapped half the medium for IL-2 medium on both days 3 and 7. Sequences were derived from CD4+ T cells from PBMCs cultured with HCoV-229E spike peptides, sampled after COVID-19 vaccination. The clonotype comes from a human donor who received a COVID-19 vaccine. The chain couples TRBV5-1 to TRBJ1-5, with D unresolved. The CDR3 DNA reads TGCGCCAGCAGCTTGGACATCCTAGGATCGCCCCAGCATTTT. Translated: CASSLDILGSPQHF.